The 14 T cell receptor beta chains below were found in one sample sequenced in a study of molecular identifiers for immune sequencing clone quantification. TCRdb itself ran the PCR reads through MiXCR, one entry per CDR3 protein. The sample consists of around 320,000 distinct CDR3 sequences, roughly a quarter of them appearing once. Sequenced: naive CD8+ T cells from blood, with Jurkat cell RNA spiked in. Documented subset: FACS-sorted CD8+CD4-CCR7+CD45RA+ naive T cells. Source of these receptors: a human donor in good health. Some libraries in this study had Jurkat cell RNA spiked in.

V gene TRBV30 combines with J gene TRBJ2-5; 9 bases align to TRBD2. With V trimmed by 0 bases and J by 1 base, 21 bases remained unmatched. CDR1 and CDR2 (germline): GTSNPN, SVGIG (reference sequence). The CDR3 extends over 21 amino acids. CDR3 in DNA: TGTGCCTGGAGTGTCAGGGTTGCTAGCGGGATGGTTTGGGAATTCCAAGAGACCCAGTACTTC. Translation: CAWSVRVASGMVWEFQETQYF.

A remark on this clonotype: A read error may be the cause here, since a much bigger clone is one base away. The J gene is TRBJ1-2, the V gene TRBV6-5; perhaps TRBD1 as D (5 bases). V lost 5 bases, J lost 8 bases, and 21 bases lay in between. Germline CDR1 reads MNHEY; CDR2 reads SVGAGI. The CDR3 covers 15 residues. The CDR3 loop is CASSHVRDGFLGYTF. CDR3 DNA sequence: TGTGCCAGCAGTCACGTCAGGGACGGGTTCCTGGGCTACACCTTC.

The table lists this clonotype with a count of one. The V gene is TRBV9, the J gene TRBJ2-3, with 11 bases aligning to TRBD2. The V gene end was trimmed by 0 bases and the J gene end by 1 base; junction bases not matched to a gene: 7. Germline V CDR1 and CDR2: SGDLS, YYNGEE. This CDR3 region has 18 residues. The CDR3 region has the DNA TGTGCCAGCAGCGTAGAAGATAGCGGGGGGGCCGGCACAGATACGCAGTATTTT. As protein: CASSVEDSGGAGTDTQYF.

As regards this clonotype: A much bigger clone sits one base away, suggesting this may be a read error. This chain connects TRBV28 to TRBJ2-7; D unclear. Germline assignment: CDR1 MDHEN and CDR2 SYDVKM. V was clipped by 3 bases and J by 3 bases, with 9 bases between them. This CDR3 is 13 amino acids long. This chain's CDR3 is CASSFSLNYEQYF. The CDR3 nucleotides read TGTGCCAGCAGTTTTAGTCTCAACTACGAGCAGTACTTC.

This clonotype was seen many times. V usage is TRBV29-1 and J usage is TRBJ2-3; 8 bases are a match to TRBD1. From germline, CDR1 is SQVTM and CDR2 ANQGSEA. The trim removed 2 bases at V and 2 bases at J, leaving 9 bases unmatched. The CDR3 contains 16 residues. CDR3 sequence (DNA): TGCAGCGTTGAACGGGGAGGACAGGGAAACACAGATACGCAGTATTTT. It encodes CSVERGGQGNTDTQYF.

This clonotype was observed a few times. The chain combines TRBV11-2 with TRBJ2-1, with D possibly matching TRBD2 (6 bases). CDR3 size: 15 residues. V was clipped by 2 bases and J by 1 base, with 9 bases between them. The germline V gene encodes CDR1 SGHAT and CDR2 FQNNGV. The CDR3 coding sequence is TGTGCCAGCAGCTTATGGGGGGATTCCTACAATGAGCAGTTCTTC. Protein sequence: CASSLWGDSYNEQFF.

This clonotype was found many times. CDR3 amino acids: CASSSTGTAQPSRDTQYF. CDR3 coding DNA: TGTGCCAGCAGCTCGACTGGGACAGCCCAGCCCTCTAGAGATACGCAGTATTTT. This chain links TRBV13 with TRBJ2-3, with 7 positions matching TRBD1. CDR1 is PRHDT, CDR2 FYEKMQ, per germline (reference sequence). This CDR3 spans 18 amino acids. The trim removed 4 bases at V and 5 bases at J, leaving 18 bases unmatched.

This clonotype was detected many times. This chain connects TRBV7-3 to TRBJ2-3; 12 bases agree with TRBD2. Germline trimming cut 4 bases from V and 3 bases from J; bases unmatched to any gene: 8. Germline CDR1 is SGHTA and CDR2 is FQGTGA. The CDR3 consists of 17 residues. CDR3 sequence reads: CASSSGTSGFLTDTQYF. CDR3 DNA: TGTGCCAGCAGCTCCGGGACTAGCGGGTTTCTTACAGATACGCAGTATTTT.

Comments on this clonotype: A much bigger clone sits one base away, suggesting this may be a read error. The genes are TRBV4-2 and TRBJ2-3; D is unclear. The CDR3 is 13 amino acids. CDR1 LGHNA and CDR2 YNFKEQ come from the germline V gene. The CDR3 spells CVSSQVLSDTQYF. The DNA of the CDR3 is TGTGTCAGCAGCCAAGTTCTCTCAGATACGCAGTATTTT.

In this sample, this clonotype turned up a few times. This sequence joins TRBV7-9 and TRBJ2-2; 8 bases agree with TRBD1. V was clipped by 5 bases and J by 7 bases; unmatched bases: 15. There are 17 residues in the CDR3. Germline V CDR1 and CDR2: SEHNR, FQNEAQ (reference sequence). The CDR3 coding sequence is TGTGCCAGCAGCGACACGTGGCAGGGGGCTGGCAGCGGGGAGCTGTTTTTT. It encodes CASSDTWQGAGSGELFF.

This clonotype was seen only a few times. The junction and the germline gene differ at one end; a read error may be behind it. This chain links TRBV20-1 with TRBJ2-3; the match to TRBD2 covers 10 bases. The germline CDR1 and CDR2 sequences are DFQATT and SNEGSKA (reference sequence). This CDR3 has 18 residues. CDR3 sequence reads: CSAYQREGQVMFTNTQYF. DNA of the CDR3: TGCAGTGCCTACCAGCGGGAGGGCCAGGTTATGTTCACAAATACGCAGTATTTT.

Concerning this clonotype itself: This sequence may be a read error, since a much larger clone differs from it by one base. The chain has TRBV29-1 and TRBJ2-3, with D hard to call. Trimming stripped 6 bases from V and 2 bases from J, with 12 bases between. The CDR3 is 13 residues long. Germline V CDR1 and CDR2: SQVTM, ANQGSEA. The CDR3 nucleotides read TGCAGCGTGTTAGGAGAAGCCACAGATACGCAGTATTTT. It is translated as CSVLGEATDTQYF.

V and J are TRBV20-1 and TRBJ1-2, with 7 bases fitting TRBD1. This CDR3 is built from 15 residues. J was trimmed by 3 bases and V by 0 bases; bases with no gene match: 7. The germline CDR1 and CDR2 sequences are DFQATT and SNEGSKA (reference sequence). In DNA, the CDR3 is TGCAGTGCTAGAGATGTGACAGGGAATGACTATGGCTACACCTTC. Translating it yields CSARDVTGNDYGYTF.

The J gene is TRBJ2-7, the V gene TRBV6-6, with no clear D. V lost 6 bases and J 6 bases, leaving 21 bases between the germline ends. The germline V gene has CDR1 MNHNY and CDR2 SVGAGI (reference sequence). The CDR3 has 15 residues. This chain's CDR3 is CASSLRSSARLEQYF. In nucleotides, the CDR3 is TGTGCCAGCAGCCTCCGTAGTTCCGCTCGGCTCGAGCAGTACTTC.